These T cell receptor beta chains were read from a single sample in a study of cytomegalovirus exposure and HLA in healthy donors. Method: immunoSEQ multiplex PCR; TCRdb's copy keeps in-frame clones and lacks some. The sample gives 180,000 or so clones, less than 80% of which show up once; around 1.5% is in the top ten. Sequenced: PBMCs. These receptors were collected from a man younger than 35 in good health and CMV-seronegative. Both conserved end residues are part of each CDR3. A D gene is named only where the DNA matches it firmly. Expanded clones are given a class, and other clones once, few, many or no size at all.

J: TRBJ2-7
V: TRBV7-9
size: -
D: TRBD2
CDR3: CASSSVAGGPYEQYF
DNA: TGTGCCAGCAGCTCCGTAGCGGGAGGGCCTTACGAGCAGTACTTC

J: TRBJ2-5
V: TRBV2
size: -
D: TRBD2
CDR3: CASYTGTGGRRGEQYF
DNA: TGTGCCAGCTATACCGGGACGGGAGGCAGGCGGGGAGAGCAGTACTTC

J: TRBJ1-1
V: TRBV5-1
size: -
D: -
CDR3: CASSLADKSTEAFF
DNA: TGCGCCAGCAGCTTAGCAGACAAGTCCACTGAAGCTTTCTTT

J: TRBJ2-2
V: TRBV2
size: -
D: -
CDR3: CASRLLTSETGELFF
DNA: TGTGCCAGCAGATTACTGACTTCTGAGACCGGGGAGCTGTTTTTT

J: TRBJ2-7
V: TRBV28
size: -
D: TRBD2
CDR3: CATTPTSGPYEQYF
DNA: TGTGCCACCACCCCGACTAGCGGTCCCTACGAGCAGTACTTC

J: TRBJ1-2
V: TRBV9
size: -
D: -
CDR3: CASSTQAYGYTF
DNA: TGTGCCAGCAGTACCCAAGCCTATGGCTACACCTTC

J: TRBJ1-1
V: TRBV19
size: -
D: -
CDR3: CASRPHEAPPSEAFF
DNA: TGTGCCAGTAGACCCCATGAGGCCCCTCCCTCTGAAGCTTTCTTT

J: TRBJ1-3
V: TRBV28
size: -
D: -
CDR3: CASSLETGSGNTIYF
DNA: TGTGCCAGCAGCCTTGAAACAGGGTCTGGAAACACCATATATTTT

J: TRBJ1-1
V: TRBV6-1
size: -
D: -
CDR3: CASSEAYLDRANTEAFF
DNA: TGTGCCAGCAGTGAAGCGTATTTGGACAGAGCGAACACTGAAGCTTTCTTT

J: TRBJ2-3
V: TRBV5-1
size: -
D: TRBD2
CDR3: CASSSRTSGGARSDTQYF
DNA: TGCGCCAGCAGCAGCAGGACTAGCGGGGGGGCCAGATCCGATACGCAGTATTTT

J: TRBJ1-5
V: TRBV28
size: -
D: -
CDR3: CASSLRGQPQHF
DNA: TGTGCCAGCAGTTTAAGGGGACAGCCCCAGCATTTT

J: TRBJ1-1
V: TRBV30
size: -
D: -
CDR3: CAWSRTGRTEAFF
DNA: TGTGCCTGGAGCCGTACAGGTCGAACTGAAGCTTTCTTT

J: TRBJ1-5
V: TRBV28
size: -
D: -
CDR3: CASSDTGLGNQPQHF
DNA: TGTGCCAGCAGTGACACAGGGTTGGGAAATCAGCCCCAGCATTTT

J: TRBJ1-1
V: TRBV18
size: -
D: -
CDR3: CASSLRQNTEAFF
DNA: TGTGCCAGCTCCCTACGACAGAACACTGAAGCTTTCTTT

J: TRBJ1-5
V: TRBV27
size: -
D: -
CDR3: CASSPDIGNQPQHF
DNA: TGTGCCAGCAGTCCTGACATCGGCAATCAGCCCCAGCATTTT

J: TRBJ1-1
V: TRBV7-8
size: -
D: -
CDR3: CASSSFKGAEAFF
DNA: TGTGCCAGCAGCTCCTTTAAGGGGGCTGAAGCTTTCTTT

J: TRBJ1-3
V: TRBV29-1
size: -
D: TRBD1
CDR3: CSAATGGYSGNTIYF
DNA: TGCAGCGCCGCGACAGGGGGATATTCTGGAAACACCATATATTTT

J: TRBJ2-3
V: TRBV6-6
size: -
D: TRBD2
CDR3: CAGGGALDTQYF
DNA: TGTGCTGGCGGGGGGGCTTTAGATACGCAGTATTTT

J: TRBJ2-7
V: TRBV28
size: -
D: TRBD2
CDR3: CASSAPRGGGYEQYF
DNA: TGTGCCAGCAGCGCCCCCCGGGGGGGAGGATACGAGCAGTACTTC

J: TRBJ1-2
V: TRBV28
size: once
D: -
CDR3: CASSLRSKNYGYTF
DNA: TGTGCCAGCAGTTTACGTAGCAAGAACTATGGCTACACCTTC

J: TRBJ2-2
V: TRBV7-9
size: -
D: -
CDR3: CASSSGTPRTGELFF
DNA: TGTGCCAGCAGCTCCGGGACACCGAGGACCGGGGAGCTGTTTTTT

J: TRBJ1-3
V: TRBV30
size: few
D: TRBD1
CDR3: CAWREQGRPSGNTIYF
DNA: TGTGCCTGGAGGGAACAGGGGCGGCCCTCTGGAAACACCATATATTTT

J: TRBJ1-2
V: TRBV19
size: -
D: TRBD1
CDR3: CASRRDRGGYGYTF
DNA: TGTGCCAGTAGGAGAGACAGGGGAGGCTATGGCTACACCTTC

J: TRBJ2-1
V: TRBV15
size: -
D: -
CDR3: CATSPQYNEQFF
DNA: TGTGCCACCAGCCCCCAGTACAATGAGCAGTTCTTC

J: TRBJ2-1
V: TRBV29-1
size: -
D: TRBD2
CDR3: CSVEGSGRVLEQFF
DNA: TGCAGCGTTGAGGGTAGCGGGAGGGTACTTGAGCAGTTCTTC

J: TRBJ2-2
V: TRBV5-1
size: few
D: TRBD2
CDR3: CASSSGLAGTGELFF
DNA: TGCGCCAGCAGTTCTGGACTAGCGGGGACCGGGGAGCTGTTTTTT

J: TRBJ2-1
V: TRBV7-8
size: -
D: -
CDR3: CASTDRRGPNEQFF
DNA: TGTGCCAGCACCGATAGGCGGGGGCCCAATGAGCAGTTCTTC

J: TRBJ1-2
V: TRBV9
size: -
D: -
CDR3: CASSVSGASNYGYTF
DNA: TGTGCCAGCAGCGTATCAGGGGCCTCTAACTATGGCTACACCTTC

J: TRBJ2-2
V: TRBV28
size: -
D: TRBD2
CDR3: CASKGGGAGGELFF
DNA: TGTGCCAGCAAGGGCGGGGGGGCCGGCGGGGAGCTGTTTTTT

J: TRBJ1-1
V: TRBV2
size: -
D: TRBD1
CDR3: CASSFGTAREAFF
DNA: TGTGCCAGCAGCTTCGGGACAGCCCGGGAAGCTTTCTTT

J: TRBJ2-5
V: TRBV7-8
size: -
D: TRBD2
CDR3: CASRKRGGGETQYF
DNA: TGTGCCAGCAGAAAGCGGGGCGGGGGGGAGACCCAGTACTTC

J: TRBJ2-3
V: TRBV9
size: -
D: TRBD2
CDR3: CASSVTHSSGRRTLSSTDTQYF
DNA: TGTGCCAGCAGCGTAACCCACTCTAGCGGGAGAAGAACCCTGTCAAGCACAGATACGCAGTATTTT

J: TRBJ1-5
V: TRBV2
size: -
D: -
CDR3: CASSEVGGHPQHF
DNA: TGTGCCAGCAGTGAAGTAGGAGGGCATCCCCAGCATTTT

J: TRBJ2-3
V: TRBV10-1
size: -
D: TRBD1
CDR3: CASSDPGQASTDTQYF
DNA: TGCGCCAGCAGTGACCCCGGACAGGCTAGCACAGATACGCAGTATTTT

J: TRBJ2-3
V: TRBV5-1
size: -
D: -
CDR3: CASSLEARPSTDTQYF
DNA: TGCGCCAGCAGCTTGGAGGCGCGGCCTAGCACAGATACGCAGTATTTT

J: TRBJ1-2
V: TRBV9
size: -
D: -
CDR3: CASSAQQGSTTF
DNA: TGTGCCAGCAGCGCCCAACAGGGCTCCACCACCTTC

J: TRBJ2-7
V: TRBV5-4
size: -
D: -
CDR3: CASSFGGGFFEQYF
DNA: TGTGCCAGCAGCTTCGGCGGGGGCTTTTTCGAGCAGTACTTC

J: TRBJ1-2
V: TRBV6-5
size: once
D: -
CDR3: CAPYYYGYTF
DNA: TGTGCCCCCTATTACTATGGCTACACCTTC

J: TRBJ2-1
V: TRBV6-5
size: few
D: TRBD1
CDR3: CASSDRGAVYNEQFF
DNA: TGTGCCAGCAGCGACAGGGGGGCGGTCTACAATGAGCAGTTCTTC

J: TRBJ2-7
V: TRBV4-1
size: -
D: -
CDR3: CASSPMDSPTSYEQYF
DNA: TGCGCCAGCAGCCCCATGGACAGCCCAACCTCCTACGAGCAGTACTTC

J: TRBJ2-1
V: TRBV30
size: -
D: TRBD2
CDR3: CAWSVLAGGLYNEQFF
DNA: TGTGCCTGGAGTGTTTTAGCGGGAGGATTGTACAATGAGCAGTTCTTC

J: TRBJ1-5
V: TRBV19
size: -
D: -
CDR3: CASSTTDSNQPQHF
DNA: TGTGCCAGTAGTACGACAGATAGCAATCAGCCCCAGCATTTT

J: TRBJ2-5
V: TRBV28
size: few
D: TRBD1
CDR3: CASSPNPGQGPQETQYF
DNA: TGTGCCAGCAGTCCTAACCCCGGACAGGGCCCTCAAGAGACCCAGTACTTC

J: TRBJ2-7
V: TRBV19
size: few
D: -
CDR3: CASVQGPDYEQYF
DNA: TGTGCCAGCGTCCAGGGCCCAGACTACGAGCAGTACTTC

J: TRBJ2-5
V: TRBV7-7
size: -
D: TRBD2
CDR3: CASSWGLGGQETQYF
DNA: TGTGCTAGCAGCTGGGGACTAGGGGGGCAAGAGACCCAGTACTTC

J: TRBJ1-1
V: TRBV21-1
size: -
D: -
CDR3: CASSVSGFGRENTEAFF
DNA: TGTGCCAGCAGCGTAAGTGGTTTTGGCAGGGAGAACACTGAAGCTTTCTTT

J: TRBJ2-3
V: TRBV28
size: few
D: TRBD2
CDR3: CASSIPSPFGLAGGPRDTQYF
DNA: TGTGCCAGCAGTATACCCTCTCCCTTCGGACTAGCGGGAGGGCCAAGGGATACGCAGTATTTT

J: TRBJ2-7
V: TRBV10-2
size: -
D: -
CDR3: CASSISAKEQYF
DNA: TGCGCCAGCAGTATTTCCGCTAAAGAGCAGTACTTC

J: TRBJ2-5
V: TRBV5-1
size: -
D: -
CDR3: CASSSPGIETQYF
DNA: TGCGCCAGCAGTAGCCCAGGGATAGAGACCCAGTACTTC

J: TRBJ2-7
V: TRBV6-5
size: -
D: TRBD1
CDR3: CASSTTGLSCEQYF
DNA: TGTGCCAGCAGCACGACAGGGTTATCCTGCGAGCAGTACTTC

J: TRBJ1-1
V: TRBV29-1
size: -
D: -
CDR3: CSVDNRATEAFF
DNA: TGCAGCGTTGATAACAGGGCCACTGAAGCTTTCTTT

J: TRBJ2-7
V: TRBV7-2
size: -
D: TRBD1
CDR3: CASSWGRGQGHEQYF
DNA: TGTGCCAGCAGCTGGGGACGAGGACAGGGCCACGAGCAGTACTTC

J: TRBJ1-1
V: TRBV4-1
size: few
D: -
CDR3: CASSPLGEGTNTEAFF
DNA: TGCGCCAGCAGCCCCCTAGGGGAAGGAACCAACACTGAAGCTTTCTTT

J: TRBJ2-5
V: TRBV6-5
size: few
D: TRBD2
CDR3: CASSLPGGGEETQYF
DNA: TGTGCCAGCAGCCTTCCTGGGGGGGGAGAAGAGACCCAGTACTTC

J: TRBJ1-3
V: TRBV5-1
size: -
D: -
CDR3: CASTSGGETGNTVYF
DNA: TGCGCCAGCACCTCGGGAGGGGAAACTGGAAACACCGTATATTTT

J: TRBJ2-3
V: TRBV5-4
size: -
D: TRBD2
CDR3: CASSPGTSTRNTQYF
DNA: TGTGCCAGCAGTCCCGGGACTAGCACGCGCAATACGCAGTATTTT

J: TRBJ2-2
V: TRBV9
size: -
D: TRBD2
CDR3: CASSVGVAGVPPGELFF
DNA: TGTGCCAGCAGCGTAGGCGTAGCGGGGGTTCCACCGGGGGAGCTGTTTTTT

J: TRBJ1-2
V: TRBV28
size: few
D: TRBD1
CDR3: CASSPVRTGGSYGYTF
DNA: TGTGCCAGCAGTCCCGTTCGGACAGGGGGCAGTTATGGCTACACCTTC

J: TRBJ2-1
V: TRBV28
size: -
D: -
CDR3: CASRERGGLGNEQFF
DNA: TGTGCCAGCAGAGAGCGTGGAGGGCTCGGCAATGAGCAGTTCTTC